This note documents a single TCR beta chain sequence. Its specificity is unknown. The data stem from a study of Ad26.COV2.S vaccination and SARS-CoV-2 variants. CDR1 and CDR2 from the germline V gene are SGHAT and FQNNGV. The CDR3 consists of 15 residues. V shed 0 bases and J shed 6 bases, with 15 bases lying between them. Study-level points and caveats: Similar non-spike TCR breadth was observed in recipients of vaccine and of placebo. An underestimation of total T cell responses may have resulted from the TCR breadth and depth analyses. Reportedly, after vaccination the spike-specific CD8+ and CD4+ T cell responses displayed substantial breadth. Ad26.COV2.S recipients had broader spike-specific TCRs (P = 0.0014).

Libraries were prepared by immunoSEQ multiplex PCR; TCRdb keeps only in-frame clonotypes and omits some of them. The table has about 180,000 clones, around nine tenths seen once. The sequence was collected from a human donor who had recovered from COVID-19. The sample in question was peripheral blood, obtained after recovery from COVID-19. The V gene is TRBV11-2, the J gene TRBJ2-7; D perhaps matches TRBD2 (5 bases). The CDR3 DNA sequence: TGTGCCAGCAGCTTAGAAGTGCGGGCGCGGCGCGAGCAGTACTTC. Encoded protein: CASSLEVRARREQYF. Variable domain in full (rest from reference TRBV11-2 and TRBJ2-7): EAGVAQSPRYKIIEKRQSVAFWCNPISGHATLYWYQQILGQGPKLLIQFQNNGVVDDSQLPKDRFSAERLKGVDSTLKIQPAKLEDSAVYLCASSLEVRARREQYFGPGTRLTVT.